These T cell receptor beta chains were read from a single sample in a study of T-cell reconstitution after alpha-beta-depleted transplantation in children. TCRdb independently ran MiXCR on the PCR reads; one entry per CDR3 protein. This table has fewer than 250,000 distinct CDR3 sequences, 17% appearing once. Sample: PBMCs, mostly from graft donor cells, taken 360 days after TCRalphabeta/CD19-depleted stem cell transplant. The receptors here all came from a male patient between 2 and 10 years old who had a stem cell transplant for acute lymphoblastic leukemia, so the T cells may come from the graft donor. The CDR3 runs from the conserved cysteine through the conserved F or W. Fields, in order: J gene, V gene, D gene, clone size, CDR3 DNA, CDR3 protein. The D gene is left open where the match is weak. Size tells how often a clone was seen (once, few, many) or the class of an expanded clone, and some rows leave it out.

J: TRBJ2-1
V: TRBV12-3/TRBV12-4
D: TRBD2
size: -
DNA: TGTGCCAGCAGTTTCTCGGGGGGGCAGTTCTTC
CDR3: CASSFSGGQFF

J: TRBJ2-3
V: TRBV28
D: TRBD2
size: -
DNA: TGTGCCAGCACAGCGGGAAGCACAGATACGCAGTATTTT
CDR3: CASTAGSTDTQYF

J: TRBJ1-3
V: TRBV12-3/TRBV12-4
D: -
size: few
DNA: TGTGCCAGCACCAGATCGGGGTCGGGGGCTGGAAACACCATATATTTT
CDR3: CASTRSGSGAGNTIYF

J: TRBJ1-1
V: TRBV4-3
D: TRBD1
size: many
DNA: TGCGCCAGCAGCCAAGACCCTACAGGGGGCAGGCCTGAAGCTTTCTTT
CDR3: CASSQDPTGGRPEAFF

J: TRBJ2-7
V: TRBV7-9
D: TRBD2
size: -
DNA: TGTGCCAGCAGCGCCAGGGGAGCGGGGGACAACGAGCAGTACTTC
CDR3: CASSARGAGDNEQYF

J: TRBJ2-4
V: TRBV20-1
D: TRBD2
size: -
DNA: TGCAGTGCTGGGCTGGGGGGGTGGGCCAAAAACATTCAGTACTTC
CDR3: CSAGLGGWAKNIQYF

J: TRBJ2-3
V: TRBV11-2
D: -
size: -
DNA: TGTGCCAGCAGCTTAGGCCCTCGCTGGAGTAAACAGGTCGCAGATACGCAGTATTTT
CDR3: CASSLGPRWSKQVADTQYF

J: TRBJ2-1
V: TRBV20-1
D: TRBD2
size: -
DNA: TGCAGTGCTAGAGAAGGACTAGCGTACGATGAGCAGTTCTTC
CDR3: CSAREGLAYDEQFF

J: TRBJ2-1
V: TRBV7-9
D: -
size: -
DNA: TGTGCCAGCGGTCCCCCGGGAGCCTACAATGAGCAGTTCTTC
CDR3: CASGPPGAYNEQFF

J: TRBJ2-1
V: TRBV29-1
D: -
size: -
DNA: TGCAGCGTTGTCGAGGGGCGCAATGAGCAGTTCTTC
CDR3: CSVVEGRNEQFF

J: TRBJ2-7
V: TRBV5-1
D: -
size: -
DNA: TGCGCCAGCAGCTTGGTTCGCGCCGGGAGATTCTACGAGCAGTACTTC
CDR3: CASSLVRAGRFYEQYF

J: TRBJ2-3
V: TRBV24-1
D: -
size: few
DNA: TGTGCCACCTGGGCCAGAGGGACAGATACGCAGTATTTT
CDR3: CATWARGTDTQYF

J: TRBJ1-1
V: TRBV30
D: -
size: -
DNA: TGTGCCTGGGCCAGGACGGCTTCGACTGAAGCTTTCTTT
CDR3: CAWARTASTEAFF

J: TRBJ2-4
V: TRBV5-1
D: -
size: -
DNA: TGCGCCAGCAGCTTGGAGGACAGAAGCAAAAACATTCAGTACTTC
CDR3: CASSLEDRSKNIQYF

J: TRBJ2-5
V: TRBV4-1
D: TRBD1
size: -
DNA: TGCGCCAGCAGCCAAGTCTGGACAGGGTGGGAGACCCAGTACTTC
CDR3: CASSQVWTGWETQYF

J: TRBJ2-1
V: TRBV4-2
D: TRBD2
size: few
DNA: TGTGCCAGCAGCCAAGGGACTAGCGGGGAGAACAATGAGCAGTTCTTC
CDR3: CASSQGTSGENNEQFF

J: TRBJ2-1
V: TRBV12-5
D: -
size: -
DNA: TGTGCTAGTGGTTTGGAACTAGGCAATGAGCAGTTCTTC
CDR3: CASGLELGNEQFF

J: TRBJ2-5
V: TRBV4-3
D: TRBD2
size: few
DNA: TGCGCCAGCAGCCAAGATGCCTCGACTAGCGGCCAAGAGACCCAGTACTTC
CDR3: CASSQDASTSGQETQYF

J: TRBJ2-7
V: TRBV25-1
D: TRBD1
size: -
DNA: TGTGCCAGCAGTTCCGGACAGGCCGCTGCTCGGTACTTC
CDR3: CASSSGQAAARYF

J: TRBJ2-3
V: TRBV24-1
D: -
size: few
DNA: TGTGCCACCAGTGAAGGCCCAACCCCAAGCACAGATACGCAGTATTTT
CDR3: CATSEGPTPSTDTQYF

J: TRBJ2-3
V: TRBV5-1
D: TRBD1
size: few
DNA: TGCGCCAGCAGCCGGGACAGGGGGCTCATAGGAGATACGCAGTATTTT
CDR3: CASSRDRGLIGDTQYF

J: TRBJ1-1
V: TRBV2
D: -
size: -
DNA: TGTGCCAGCAGTGAGCAGGGAATGGGCCTGAACACTGAAGCTTTCTTT
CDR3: CASSEQGMGLNTEAFF

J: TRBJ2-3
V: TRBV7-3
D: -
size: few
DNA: TGTGCCAGCAGCTTAAAATTCGGTGGAGATACGCAGTATTTT
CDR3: CASSLKFGGDTQYF

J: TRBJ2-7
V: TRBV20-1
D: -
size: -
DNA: TGCAGTGCTAGGGCCGGGGGCCCCTCCTACGAGCAGTACTTC
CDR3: CSARAGGPSYEQYF

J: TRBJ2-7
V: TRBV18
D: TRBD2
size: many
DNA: TGTGCCAGCTCACCTGACGGGGGGGAGCAGTACTTC
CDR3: CASSPDGGEQYF

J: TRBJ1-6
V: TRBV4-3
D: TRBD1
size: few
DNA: TGCGCCAGCAGCCCGGACAGGACGAGCTCCTATAATTCACCCCTCCACTTT
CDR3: CASSPDRTSSYNSPLHF

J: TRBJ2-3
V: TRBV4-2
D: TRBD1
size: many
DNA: TGTGCCAGCAGCCCCGGACAGGGCCCAGATACGCAGTATTTT
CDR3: CASSPGQGPDTQYF

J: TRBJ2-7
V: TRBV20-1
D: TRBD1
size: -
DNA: TGCAGTGCTAGAAGGGACAGGGAGTCCTACGAGCAGTACTTC
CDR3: CSARRDRESYEQYF

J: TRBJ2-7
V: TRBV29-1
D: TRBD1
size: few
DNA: TGCAGCGGATGGACAGGGAACGAGCAGTACTTC
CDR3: CSGWTGNEQYF

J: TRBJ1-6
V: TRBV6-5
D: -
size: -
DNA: TGTGCCAGCAGTTACTCGGCGTCAACACCCCTCCACTTT
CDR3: CASSYSASTPLHF

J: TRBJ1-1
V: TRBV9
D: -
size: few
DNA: TGTGCCAGCAGCGTGGGGGCGGACACTGAAGCTTTCTTT
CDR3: CASSVGADTEAFF

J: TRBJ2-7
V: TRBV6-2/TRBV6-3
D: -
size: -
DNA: TGTGCCAGCAGTCCGAAGGGGTCGGGTTCCGAGCAGTACTTC
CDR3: CASSPKGSGSEQYF

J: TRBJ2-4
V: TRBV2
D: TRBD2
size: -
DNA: TGTGCCAGCAGTGCCCCGGGAGGGAACATTCAGTACTTC
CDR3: CASSAPGGNIQYF

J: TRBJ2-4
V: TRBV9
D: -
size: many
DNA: TGTGCCAGCAGCCCAACTAGTTCCAGGGGCATTCAGTACTTC
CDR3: CASSPTSSRGIQYF

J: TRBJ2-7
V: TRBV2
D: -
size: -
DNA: TGTGCCAGCAGTTATGGGGGGCGAGGGATCTACGAGCAGTACTTC
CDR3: CASSYGGRGIYEQYF

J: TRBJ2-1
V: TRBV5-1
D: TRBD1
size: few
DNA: TGCGCCAGCAGCTTCGGGACAGGGGGAGGTGAGCAGTTCTTC
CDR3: CASSFGTGGGEQFF

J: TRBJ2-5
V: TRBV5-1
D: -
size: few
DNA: TGCGCCAGCAGCCAGGGGACGGCAGGGGAGACCCAGTACTTC
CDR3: CASSQGTAGETQYF

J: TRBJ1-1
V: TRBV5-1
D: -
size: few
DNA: TGCGCCAGCAGCTTCCGCGGAGATGGCACTGAAGCTTTCTTT
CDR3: CASSFRGDGTEAFF

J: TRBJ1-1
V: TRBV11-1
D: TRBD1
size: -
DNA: TGTGCCAGCAGCCACCGAGTGGACAGGGGGAACACTGAAGCTTTCTTT
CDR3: CASSHRVDRGNTEAFF

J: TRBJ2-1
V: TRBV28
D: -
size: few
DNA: TGTGCCAGCAGTTTATTCTGGGGGAATGAGCAGTTCTTC
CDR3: CASSLFWGNEQFF

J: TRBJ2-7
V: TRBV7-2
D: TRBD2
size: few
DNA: TGTGCCAGCAGCCCCCGACTAGCGGGGGGGAGGGAGCAGTACTTC
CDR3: CASSPRLAGGREQYF

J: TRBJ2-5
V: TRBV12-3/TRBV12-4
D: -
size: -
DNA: TGTGCCAGCAGTTTTGTCCCCCAAGAGACCCAGTACTTC
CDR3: CASSFVPQETQYF

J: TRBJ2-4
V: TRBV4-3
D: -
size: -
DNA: TGCGCCAGCAGCCAAGTCCCCCTGAGGGTACCACTAGCCAAAAACATTCAGTACTTC
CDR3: CASSQVPLRVPLAKNIQYF

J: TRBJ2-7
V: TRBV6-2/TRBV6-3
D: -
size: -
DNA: TGTGCCAGCAGTTATGGGGAGCAGTACTTC
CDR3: CASSYGEQYF

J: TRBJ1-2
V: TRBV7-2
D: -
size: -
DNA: TGTGCCAGCAGCTTAGATTCGGATACATTGGGAGGCTACACCTTC
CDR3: CASSLDSDTLGGYTF

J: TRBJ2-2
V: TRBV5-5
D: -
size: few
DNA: TGTGCCAGCAGCTTGGGGATAGGGACGAACACCGGGGAGCTGTTTTTT
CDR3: CASSLGIGTNTGELFF

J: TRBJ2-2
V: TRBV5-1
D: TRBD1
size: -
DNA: TGCGCCAGCAGCCAAACCGGGACAGGGGGCAACACCGGGGAGCTGTTTTTT
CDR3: CASSQTGTGGNTGELFF

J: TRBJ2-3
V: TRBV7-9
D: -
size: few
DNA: TGTGCCAGCAGCCGCTTTGGGCAGGCCACAGATACGCAGTATTTT
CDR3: CASSRFGQATDTQYF

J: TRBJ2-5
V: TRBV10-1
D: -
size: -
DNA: TGCGCCAGCAGCGAAGTGAGAGGGACGTACCAAGAGACCCAGTACTTC
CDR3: CASSEVRGTYQETQYF

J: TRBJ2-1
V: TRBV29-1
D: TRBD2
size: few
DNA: TGCAGCGTTGGTGCGGGAGAAGGAGAGCAGTTCTTC
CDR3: CSVGAGEGEQFF

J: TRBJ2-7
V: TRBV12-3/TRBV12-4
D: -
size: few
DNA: TGTGCCAGCAGTTTAGATCGACCCCCTCTTCTGGAGCAGTACTTC
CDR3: CASSLDRPPLLEQYF

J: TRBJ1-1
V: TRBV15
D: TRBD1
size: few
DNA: TGTGCCACCAGCCGAGACAGGGGGCTTGGTGAAGCTTTCTTT
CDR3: CATSRDRGLGEAFF

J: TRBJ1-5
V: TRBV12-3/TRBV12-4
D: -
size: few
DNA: TGTGCCAGCAGTTTCTCAGGGGATCAGCCCCAGCATTTT
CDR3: CASSFSGDQPQHF

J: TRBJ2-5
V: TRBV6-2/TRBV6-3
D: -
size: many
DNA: TGTGCCAGCAGTCAAAACAACGGGGAGACCCAGTACTTC
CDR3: CASSQNNGETQYF

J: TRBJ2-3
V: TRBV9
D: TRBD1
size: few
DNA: TGTGCCAGCAGCCGGGGGGACAGGGCATCCACAGATACGCAGTATTTT
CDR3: CASSRGDRASTDTQYF

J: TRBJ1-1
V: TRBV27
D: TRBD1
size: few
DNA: TGTGCCAGCAGTTTTAGACAGGGACGCACTGAAGCTTTCTTT
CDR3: CASSFRQGRTEAFF

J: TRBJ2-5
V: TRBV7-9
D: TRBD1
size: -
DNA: TGTGCCAGCAGCTTAGGTCCAGGGGGCCGGGAGACCCAGTACTTC
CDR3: CASSLGPGGRETQYF